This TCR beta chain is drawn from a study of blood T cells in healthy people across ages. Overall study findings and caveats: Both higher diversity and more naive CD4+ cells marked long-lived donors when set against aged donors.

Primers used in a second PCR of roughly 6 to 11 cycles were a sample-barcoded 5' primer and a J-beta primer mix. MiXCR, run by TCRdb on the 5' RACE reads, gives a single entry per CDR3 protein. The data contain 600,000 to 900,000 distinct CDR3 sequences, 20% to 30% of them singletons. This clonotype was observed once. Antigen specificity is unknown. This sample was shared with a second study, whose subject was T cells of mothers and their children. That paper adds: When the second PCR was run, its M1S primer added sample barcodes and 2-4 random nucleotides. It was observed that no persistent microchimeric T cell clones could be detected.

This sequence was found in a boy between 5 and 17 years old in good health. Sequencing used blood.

The CDR3 here is CASSLGLGIRNTEAFF. The CDR3 bases are TGTGCCAGCAGCTTGGGTCTGGGGATTAGGAACACTGAAGCTTTCTTT. V is TRBV7-2 and J is TRBJ1-1; D uncertain. The V and J ends lost 3 bases and 1 base respectively, with 15 bases between them. The germline V gene encodes CDR1 SGHTA and CDR2 FQGNSA. The CDR3 has 16 amino acids.